A selection of T cell receptor beta chains follows, all from one sample in a study of OX40 agonist ivuxolimab in advanced cancers. TCRdb's table, derived via immunoSEQ multiplex PCR, lists solely in-frame clones and lacks some. The sample records fewer than 75,000 clones, about nine tenths being singletons. The source material was CD4+ or CD8+ T cells sorted from blood, sampled in a trial of the OX40 agonist ivuxolimab. All receptors derive from an adult with an advanced solid tumor such as melanoma, head and neck, liver or kidney cancer. The CDR3 runs from the conserved cysteine through the conserved F or W. Each record gives: J gene, D gene, V gene, clone size, CDR3 DNA, CDR3 protein. The D gene is left open where the match is weak. Size values are once, few and many counts, or a class for expanded clones, and some rows have none.

>TRBJ2-5|TRBD2|TRBV29-1|NA
TGCAGCGGTTCTAGCGGCCTAGGGGAGACCCAGTACTTC
CSGSSGLGETQYF
>TRBJ2-7|NA|TRBV5-8|NA
TGTGCCAGCAGCTTGGAGCCGACAGGAACCTACGAGCAGTACTTC
CASSLEPTGTYEQYF
>TRBJ2-1|NA|TRBV28|NA
TGTGCCAGCAGGGAGGGGCTAGCGACCCGGGGGCAGTTCTTC
CASREGLATRGQFF
>TRBJ1-2|TRBD1|TRBV19|NA
TGTGCTACGCTGGACAGGGGGTCCTGGGCGCGAGGCTACACCTTC
CATLDRGSWARGYTF
>TRBJ2-2|NA|TRBV9|once
TGTGCCAGCAGCGTAGGATCGGAGAACACCGGGGAGCTGTTTTTT
CASSVGSENTGELFF
>TRBJ1-1|NA|TRBV29-1|NA
TGCAGCGTTTCGGTGCCCAGCACTGAAGCTTTCTTT
CSVSVPSTEAFF
>TRBJ1-1|NA|TRBV14|few
TGTGCCAGCAGCCTCTTCCACCTGAACACTGAAGCTTTCTTT
CASSLFHLNTEAFF
>TRBJ2-2|TRBD2|TRBV7-9|NA
TGTGCCAGCAGCTTTCCGGCTAGCGGGAGGGATAAAACCGGGGAGCTGTTTTTT
CASSFPASGRDKTGELFF
>TRBJ1-5|NA|TRBV28|once
TGTGCCAGCACGCCAAGACGTTTCAATCAGCCCCAGCATTTT
CASTPRRFNQPQHF
>TRBJ2-5|TRBD2|TRBV5-1|NA
TGCGCCAGCAGCTTGGCGGGACTAGCCCAAGAGACCCAGTACTTC
CASSLAGLAQETQYF
>TRBJ2-6|TRBD1|TRBV6-1|NA
TGTGCCAGCACGACAGGGCCTGGGGCCAACGTCCTGACTTTC
CASTTGPGANVLTF
>TRBJ2-4|NA|TRBV4-3|NA
TGCGCCAGCAGCCAAGATCGGCAGGAGAGGAACATTCAGTACTTC
CASSQDRQERNIQYF
>TRBJ2-1|NA|TRBV7-2|NA
TGTGCCAGCAGCCCGACCGTAGTCCCTGAGCAGTTCTTC
CASSPTVVPEQFF
>TRBJ1-5|TRBD1|TRBV28|NA
TGTGCCAGCACTCGGGGACAGGGATGGATTGAGCCCCAGCATTTT
CASTRGQGWIEPQHF
>TRBJ1-2|NA|TRBV10-3|NA
TGTGCCATCAGCGACGACAGCCTCTATGGCTACACCTTC
CAISDDSLYGYTF
>TRBJ1-2|TRBD1|TRBV6-1|NA
TGTGCCAGCAGTGAATTAGGACAGGGCGGCTCTAACTATGGCTACACCTTC
CASSELGQGGSNYGYTF
>TRBJ2-1|NA|TRBV4-1|once
TGCGCCAGCAGCCAAGTCCCGACGGGATTCCCTTCGAGTGAGCAGTTCTTC
CASSQVPTGFPSSEQFF
>TRBJ2-2|NA|TRBV30|NA
TGTGCCTGGAGTGTACGGGGCCCTGACACCGGGGAGCTGTTTTTT
CAWSVRGPDTGELFF
>TRBJ2-4|TRBD1|TRBV2|NA
TGTGCCAGCAGGGTAGACAGGGGGCTCGAAAACATTCAGTACTTC
CASRVDRGLENIQYF
>TRBJ2-7|TRBD2|TRBV2|NA
TGTGCCAGCAGTGAACTTCATGCGGGAGGCCTCTCGGACGAGCAGTACTTC
CASSELHAGGLSDEQYF
>TRBJ2-7|TRBD1|TRBV4-1|NA
TGCGCCAGCAGCAAAGAACCAAGGACAGGGGGACGATACGAGCAGTACTTC
CASSKEPRTGGRYEQYF
>TRBJ2-5|NA|TRBV19|NA
TGTGCCAGTAGTCACAGCGACCAAGAGACCCAGTACTTC
CASSHSDQETQYF
>TRBJ2-7|NA|TRBV10-2|few
TGCGCCACCAACGACCCCGTTGCGTACGAGCAGTACTTC
CATNDPVAYEQYF
>TRBJ2-1|NA|TRBV10-3|NA
TGTGCCATCACCACCGGGACTCCGGAAATTGGTGAGCAGTTCTTC
CAITTGTPEIGEQFF
>TRBJ1-2|NA|TRBV9|once
TGTGCCAGCAGCGTAGCGACAGGCTATGGCTACACCTTC
CASSVATGYGYTF
>TRBJ2-1|NA|TRBV7-6|NA
TGTGCCAGCAGCTACACCCCTTCGGGTTACAATGAGCAGTTCTTC
CASSYTPSGYNEQFF
>TRBJ1-1|NA|TRBV7-3|once
TGTGCCAGCAGCTTATTAATGAACACTGAAGCTTTCTTT
CASSLLMNTEAFF
>TRBJ2-5|NA|TRBV21-1|NA
TGTGCCAGCAGCAAAGTCTTGACTAGCGGGAGCCTCCAAGAGACCCAGTACTTC
CASSKVLTSGSLQETQYF
>TRBJ2-5|TRBD2|TRBV30|NA
TGTGCCTGGAGTCGGACTAGCGGGAGAATAGAGACCCAGTACTTC
CAWSRTSGRIETQYF
>TRBJ2-7|TRBD1|TRBV6-5|NA
TGTGCCAGCAGTTACGCCCGGGGACAGGTCTACGAGCAGTACTTC
CASSYARGQVYEQYF
>TRBJ2-2|TRBD1|TRBV5-1|NA
TGCGCCAGCAGCTTGATTATTGGCGGGACAGGGGCCTTCACCGGGGAGCTGTTTTTT
CASSLIIGGTGAFTGELFF
>TRBJ2-7|TRBD1|TRBV7-8|NA
TGTGCCAGCAGCCCCGGGACAGGGACCTACGAGCAGTACTTC
CASSPGTGTYEQYF
>TRBJ1-5|NA|TRBV30|few
TGTGCCTGGGGCAGGAACAATCAGCCCCAGCATTTT
CAWGRNNQPQHF
>TRBJ2-7|NA|TRBV7-2|NA
TGTGCCAGCAGCAAAAACAGGGCAGCGGGCGAGCAGTACTTC
CASSKNRAAGEQYF
>TRBJ1-2|NA|TRBV18|NA
TGTGCCAGCTCACTGAATGAGGGTATCGCTGGCTACACCTTC
CASSLNEGIAGYTF
>TRBJ2-7|TRBD2|TRBV2|NA
TGTGCCAGCAGTAAATCCGGGACTAGCGGGAGTTACGAGCAGTACTTC
CASSKSGTSGSYEQYF
>TRBJ1-1|TRBD1|TRBV2|once
TGTGCCAGCAGGGTTGGACAGGCGAACACTGAAGCTTTCTTT
CASRVGQANTEAFF